The 7 T cell receptor beta chains in this list originate from one sample, sequenced in a study of blood T cell repertoires in COVID-19. Profiled with immunoSEQ multiplex PCR; TCRdb holds only in-frame clones, not every one. Of roughly 250,000 clones listed, approximately 78% are singletons. The source material was peripheral blood. All receptors come from a woman aged 55-75 years with active or convalescent COVID-19.

Details on this clone: This CDR3 is missing its conserved last phenylalanine or tryptophan, likely due to a read error. It is unclear where the CDR3 begins or ends on the DNA, so no DNA is shown, and the CDR3 is as TCRdb lists it. This chain joins TRBV19 and TRBJ1-1; the listed D gene, TRBD1, was not tested against the DNA. The CDR3 is 10 amino acids in total, end residues counted. Germline-derived CDR1 and CDR2 are LNHDA and SQIVND (reference sequence). The chain's CDR3 is CASATGAPRK.

This chain links TRBV7-6 with TRBJ2-2; 11 bases line up with TRBD2. V lost 2 bases and J lost 1; bases outside the gene matches: 12. The CDR3 contains 20 residues. CDR1 is SGHVS and CDR2 is FNYEAQ in the germline V gene. The CDR3 region is CASSLFSFGLAGLNTGELFF. CDR3 bases: TGTGCCAGCAGCTTATTTTCCTTCGGACTAGCGGGCTTGAACACCGGGGAGCTGTTTTTT. Supplemented by reference TRBV7-6 and TRBJ2-2, the full variable domain reads GAGVSQSPRYKVTKRGQDVALRCDPISGHVSLYWYRQALGQGPEFLTYFNYEAQQDKSGLPNDRFSAERPEGSISTLTIQRTEQRDSAMYRCASSLFSFGLAGLNTGELFFGEGSRLTVL.

This clone was seen a single time. The rearrangement joins TRBV9 to TRBJ2-6; 8 nucleotides line up with TRBD2. Germline values: CDR1 SGDLS, CDR2 YYNGEE. The CDR3 has 18 amino acids. The V segment lost 4 bases and the J segment 0 bases; nucleotides outside the gene matches: 9. CDR3 DNA sequence: TGTGCCAGCAGCATCACCAGCGGGGGCGCCTCTGGGGCCAACGTCCTGACTTTC. It codes for CASSITSGGASGANVLTF.

The CDR3 bases are TGCGCCAGCAGCTCTCGAAGGGGAAGCACTGAAGCTTTCTTT. It specifies CASSSRRGSTEAFF. The chain joins TRBV5-1 to TRBJ1-1; the D gene is possibly TRBD1 (5 bases). V lost 3 bases to trimming and J lost 4 bases, with 13 bases between them. The CDR3 spans 14 residues. Germline CDR1 SGHRS, CDR2 YFSETQ.

The chain carries TRBV5-6 and TRBJ2-1, with D possibly being TRBD2 (5 bases). V was clipped by 9 bases and J by 8 bases, with 21 bases between them. This CDR3 has 14 amino acids. Germline V lookup: CDR1 SGHDT, CDR2 YYEEEE. CDR3 amino acids: CATMATTSPYEQFF. The CDR3 region has the DNA TGTGCCACCATGGCGACTACTAGTCCCTATGAGCAGTTCTTC.

The CDR3 reads CASSYPDRGNSPLHF. For the CDR3, the DNA is TGCGCCAGCAGCTACCCGGACAGGGGCAATTCACCCCTCCACTTT. This chain uses TRBV5-1 with TRBJ1-6, with 9 bases aligning to TRBD1. Looked up from germline, CDR1 is SGHRS and CDR2 is YFSETQ. The junction had 5 bases not matched to a gene; V was cut back by 3 bases and J by 7 bases. The CDR3 runs 15 residues.

V is TRBV6-1 and J is TRBJ1-6; TRBD1 aligns across 8 bases. The CDR3 is 16 residues long. CDR1 and CDR2 from the germline V gene are MNHNS and SASEGT. The V gene end was trimmed by 0 bases and the J gene end by 10 bases; junction bases not matched to a gene: 8. The DNA of the CDR3 is TGTGCCAGCAGTGAAGCATCAGGGGGCGCATTGTCACCCCTCCACTTT. Translating it yields CASSEASGGALSPLHF.